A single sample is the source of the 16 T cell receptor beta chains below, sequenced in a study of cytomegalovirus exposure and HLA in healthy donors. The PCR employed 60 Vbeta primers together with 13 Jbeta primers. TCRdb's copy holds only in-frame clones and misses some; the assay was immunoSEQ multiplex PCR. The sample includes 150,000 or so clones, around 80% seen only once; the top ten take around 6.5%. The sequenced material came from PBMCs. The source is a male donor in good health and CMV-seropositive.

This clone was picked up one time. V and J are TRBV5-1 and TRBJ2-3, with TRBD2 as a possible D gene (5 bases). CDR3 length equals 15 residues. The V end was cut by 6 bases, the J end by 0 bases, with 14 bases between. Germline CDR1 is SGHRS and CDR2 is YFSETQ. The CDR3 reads CASIAPGESTDTQYF. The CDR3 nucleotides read TGCGCCAGCATCGCCCCCGGGGAGAGCACAGATACGCAGTATTTT.

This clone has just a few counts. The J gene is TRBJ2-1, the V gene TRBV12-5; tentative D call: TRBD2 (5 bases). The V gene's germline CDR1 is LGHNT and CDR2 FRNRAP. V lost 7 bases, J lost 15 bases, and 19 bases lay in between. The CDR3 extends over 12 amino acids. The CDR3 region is CASAIRGVQRFF. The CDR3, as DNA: TGTGCTAGTGCGATACGGGGAGTCCAACGGTTCTTC.

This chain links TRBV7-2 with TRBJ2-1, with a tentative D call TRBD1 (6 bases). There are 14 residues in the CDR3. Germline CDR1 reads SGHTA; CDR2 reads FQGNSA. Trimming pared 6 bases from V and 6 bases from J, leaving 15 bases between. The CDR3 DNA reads TGTGCCAGCAGGTCCCAGGGGATCCTCAATGAGCAGTTCTTC. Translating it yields CASRSQGILNEQFF.

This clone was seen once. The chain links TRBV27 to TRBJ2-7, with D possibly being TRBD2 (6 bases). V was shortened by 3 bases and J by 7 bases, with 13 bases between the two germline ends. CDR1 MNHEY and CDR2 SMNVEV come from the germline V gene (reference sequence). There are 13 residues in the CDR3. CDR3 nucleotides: TGTGCCAGCAGTTTTGGAGGGGCACGGGAGCAGTACTTC. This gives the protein CASSFGGAREQYF.

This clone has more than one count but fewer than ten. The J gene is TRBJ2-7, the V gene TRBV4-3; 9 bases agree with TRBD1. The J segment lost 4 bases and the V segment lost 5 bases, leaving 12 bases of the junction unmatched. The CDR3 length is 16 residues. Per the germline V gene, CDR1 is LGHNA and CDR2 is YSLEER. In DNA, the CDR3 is TGCGCCAGCAGCAAAGGGACCTTGGACAGGGGTTACGAGCAGTACTTC. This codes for CASSKGTLDRGYEQYF.

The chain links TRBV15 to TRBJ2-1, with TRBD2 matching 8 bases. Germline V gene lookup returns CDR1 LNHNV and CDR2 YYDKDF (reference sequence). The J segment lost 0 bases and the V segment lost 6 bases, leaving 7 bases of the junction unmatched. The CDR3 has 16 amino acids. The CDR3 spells CATRPDTSGSYNEQFF. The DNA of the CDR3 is TGTGCCACCAGACCCGATACTAGCGGCTCCTACAATGAGCAGTTCTTC.

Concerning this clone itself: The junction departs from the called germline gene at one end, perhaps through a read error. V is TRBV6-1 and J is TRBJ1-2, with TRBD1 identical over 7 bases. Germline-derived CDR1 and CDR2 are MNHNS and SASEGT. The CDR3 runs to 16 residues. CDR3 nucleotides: TGTGCCAGCAGTGAAGTGGGGGACAGATTTAACTATGGCTACGCCTTC. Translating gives CASSEVGDRFNYGYAF.

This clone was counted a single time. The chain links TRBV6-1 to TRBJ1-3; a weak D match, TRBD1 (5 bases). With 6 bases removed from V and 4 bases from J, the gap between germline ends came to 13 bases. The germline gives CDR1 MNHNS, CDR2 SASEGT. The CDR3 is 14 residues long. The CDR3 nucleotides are TGTGCCAGCAGATACCAGGGTAGGGGAAACACCATATATTTT. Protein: CASRYQGRGNTIYF.

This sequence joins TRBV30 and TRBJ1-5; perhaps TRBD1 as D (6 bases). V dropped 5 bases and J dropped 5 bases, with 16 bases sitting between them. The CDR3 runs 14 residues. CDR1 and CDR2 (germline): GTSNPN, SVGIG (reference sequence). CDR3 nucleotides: TGTGCCTGGGACACTGTTGGGGGCGATCAGCCCCAGCATTTT. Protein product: CAWDTVGGDQPQHF.

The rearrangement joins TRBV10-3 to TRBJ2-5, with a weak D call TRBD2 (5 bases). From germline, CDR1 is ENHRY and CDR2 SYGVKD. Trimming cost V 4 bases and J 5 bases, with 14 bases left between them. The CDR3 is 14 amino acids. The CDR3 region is CAISASGVWETQYF. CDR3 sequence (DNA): TGTGCCATCAGTGCTTCCGGGGTCTGGGAGACCCAGTACTTC.

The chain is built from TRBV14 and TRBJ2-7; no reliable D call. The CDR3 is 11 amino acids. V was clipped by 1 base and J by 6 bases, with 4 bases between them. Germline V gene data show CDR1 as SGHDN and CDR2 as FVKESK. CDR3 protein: CASSQASEQYF. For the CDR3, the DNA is TGTGCCAGCAGCCAAGCGAGCGAGCAGTACTTC.

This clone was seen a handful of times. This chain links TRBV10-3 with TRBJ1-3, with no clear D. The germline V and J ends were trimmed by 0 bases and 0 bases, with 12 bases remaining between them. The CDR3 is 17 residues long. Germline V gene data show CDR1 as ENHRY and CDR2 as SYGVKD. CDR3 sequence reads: CAISESLSPSSGNTIYF. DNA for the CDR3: TGTGCCATCAGTGAGTCGCTGTCCCCGAGCTCTGGAAACACCATATATTTT.

The CDR3 here is CASSVGQGGGNTIYF. CDR3 nucleotide sequence: TGTGCCAGCAGCGTAGGACAGGGCGGAGGAAACACCATATATTTT. This chain uses TRBV7-2 with TRBJ1-3, with TRBD1 matching 8 bases. The J segment lost 4 bases and the V segment lost 5 bases, leaving 7 bases of the junction unmatched. CDR3 length equals 15 residues. Germline V gene lookup returns CDR1 SGHTA and CDR2 FQGNSA. The full variable domain, its missing parts supplied by reference TRBV7-2 and TRBJ1-3, is GAGVSQSPSNKVTEKGKDVELRCDPISGHTALYWYRQSLGQGLEFLIYFQGNSAPDKSGLPSDRFSAERTGGSVSTLTIQRTQQEDSAVYLCASSVGQGGGNTIYFGEGSWLTVV.

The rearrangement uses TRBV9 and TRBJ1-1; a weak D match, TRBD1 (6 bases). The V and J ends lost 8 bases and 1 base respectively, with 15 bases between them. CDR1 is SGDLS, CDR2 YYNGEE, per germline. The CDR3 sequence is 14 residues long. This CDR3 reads CASNKGGSNTEAFF. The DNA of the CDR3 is TGTGCCAGTAATAAGGGGGGGTCGAACACTGAAGCTTTCTTT.

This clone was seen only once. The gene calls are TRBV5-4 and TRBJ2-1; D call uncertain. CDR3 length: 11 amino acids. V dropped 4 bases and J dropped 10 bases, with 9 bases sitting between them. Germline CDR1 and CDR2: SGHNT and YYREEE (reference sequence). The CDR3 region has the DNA TGTGCCAGCAGCGCTGACATGGAGCAGTTCTTC. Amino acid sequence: CASSADMEQFF.

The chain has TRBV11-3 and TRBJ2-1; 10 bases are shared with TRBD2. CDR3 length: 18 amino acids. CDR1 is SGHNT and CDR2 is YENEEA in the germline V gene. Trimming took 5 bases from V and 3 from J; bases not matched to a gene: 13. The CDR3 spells CASSQYSVLAGDYNEQFF. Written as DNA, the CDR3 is TGTGCCAGCAGCCAATACTCCGTTCTAGCGGGAGACTACAATGAGCAGTTCTTC.